This T cell receptor beta chain is drawn from a study of regulatory T cells in long-lasting Graves disease. Study results and limitations: Persistent Graves' patients showed less TCR diversity than newly diagnosed patients showed.

This CDR3 region has 16 residues. Trimming shortened V by 1 base and J by 2 bases, and 13 bases separated the two germline ends. From germline, CDR1 is MGHRA and CDR2 YSYEKL. The time point was: newly diagnosed GD, antithyroid drugs for less than 3 months. Researchers made the TCR library from RNA that was extracted from PBMCs. The authors built TCR beta libraries using iRepertoire HTBI primers and Arm-PCR of CDR3 regions. MiXCR, run by TCRdb on the multiplex PCR reads, gives a single entry per CDR3 protein. Of around 250,000 distinct CDR3 sequences in the sample, roughly 18% were seen once. Only a few counts were recorded for this clonotype. Its antigen is currently unknown. The same data also contributed to another study, on T cells in Graves' hyperthyroidism and ophthalmopathy.

This chain connects TRBV4-1 to TRBJ2-3; D perhaps matches TRBD1 (5 bases). The source was peripheral blood mononuclear cells (PBMCs), collected at new diagnosis, from a patient treated with antithyroid drugs. This receptor was identified in a woman aged 25 to 45 with Graves disease. In DNA, the CDR3 is TGCGCCAGCAGCCAAGTAGGCAGGGCGAACACAGATACGCAGTATTTT. Its translation is CASSQVGRANTDTQYF.